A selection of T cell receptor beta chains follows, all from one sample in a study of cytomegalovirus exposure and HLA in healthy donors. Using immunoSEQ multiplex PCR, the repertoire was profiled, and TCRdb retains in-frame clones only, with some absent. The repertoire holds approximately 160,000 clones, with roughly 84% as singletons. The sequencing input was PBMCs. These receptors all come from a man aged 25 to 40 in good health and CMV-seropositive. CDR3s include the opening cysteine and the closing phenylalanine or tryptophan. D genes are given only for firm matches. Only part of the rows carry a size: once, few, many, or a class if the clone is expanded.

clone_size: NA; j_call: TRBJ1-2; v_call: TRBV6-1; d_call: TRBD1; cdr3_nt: TGTGCCAGCATCGAAAGGGGGCATTCCTATGGCTACACCTTC; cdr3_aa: CASIERGHSYGYTF
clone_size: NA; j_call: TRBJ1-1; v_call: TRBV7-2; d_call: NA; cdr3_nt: TGTGCCAGCAGCTTGTACACAGGGTTGGCTGAAGCTTTCTTT; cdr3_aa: CASSLYTGLAEAFF
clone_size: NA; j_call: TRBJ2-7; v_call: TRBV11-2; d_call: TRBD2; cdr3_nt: TGTGCCAGCAGCTTGAGCGGGAACTCCTACGAGCAGTACTTC; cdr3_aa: CASSLSGNSYEQYF
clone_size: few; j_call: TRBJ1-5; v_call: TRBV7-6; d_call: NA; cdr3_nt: TGTGCCAGCAGCTTAGCGGGCCCGGGAATCCGGGGACAGCCCCAGCATTTT; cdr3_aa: CASSLAGPGIRGQPQHF
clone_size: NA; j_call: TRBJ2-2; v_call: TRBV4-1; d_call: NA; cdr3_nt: TGCGCCAGCAGCCAGGTGGCCTTCCCGGCCGACTCCGGGGAGCTGTTTTTT; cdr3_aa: CASSQVAFPADSGELFF
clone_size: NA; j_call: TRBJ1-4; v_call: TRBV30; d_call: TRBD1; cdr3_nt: TGTGCCTGGAGCCAATGGACAGGGCCTAATGAAAAACTGTTTTTT; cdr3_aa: CAWSQWTGPNEKLFF
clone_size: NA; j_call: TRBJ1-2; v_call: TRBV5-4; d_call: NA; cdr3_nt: TGTGCCAGCAGCCCCGGAGGACCCTATGGCTACACCTTC; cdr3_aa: CASSPGGPYGYTF
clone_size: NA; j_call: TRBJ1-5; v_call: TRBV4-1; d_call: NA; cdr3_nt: TGCGCCAGCAGCCAAGATACGGGGGTAGGGCAGCCCCAGCATTTT; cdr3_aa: CASSQDTGVGQPQHF
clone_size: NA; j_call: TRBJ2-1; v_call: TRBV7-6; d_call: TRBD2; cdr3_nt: TGTGCCAGCAGGAGAGCGGGGGGGGACAATGAGCAGTTCTTC; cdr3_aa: CASRRAGGDNEQFF
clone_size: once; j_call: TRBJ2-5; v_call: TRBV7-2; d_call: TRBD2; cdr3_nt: TGTGCCAGCAGCTTAGATGCCGGGGGGTTAGAGACCCAGTACTTC; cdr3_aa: CASSLDAGGLETQYF
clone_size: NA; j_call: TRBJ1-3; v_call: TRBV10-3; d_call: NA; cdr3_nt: TGTGCCATCAGTGACAGGGATTCCGGAAACACCATATATTTT; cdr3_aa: CAISDRDSGNTIYF
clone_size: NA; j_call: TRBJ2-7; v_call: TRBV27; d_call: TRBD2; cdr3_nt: TGTGCCAGCAGCCCTCGGGGTGGGAGGGCCTACGAGCAGTACTTC; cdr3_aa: CASSPRGGRAYEQYF
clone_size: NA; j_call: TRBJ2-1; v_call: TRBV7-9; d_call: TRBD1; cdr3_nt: TGTGCCAGCAGCCCCAACCGGGGCTGGATGGGACAGAGAGGCAATGAGCAGTTCTTC; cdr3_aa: CASSPNRGWMGQRGNEQFF
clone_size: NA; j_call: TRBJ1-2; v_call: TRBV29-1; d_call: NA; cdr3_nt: TGCAGCGTTGACCCCCAGGGCTACTATGGCTACACCTTC; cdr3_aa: CSVDPQGYYGYTF
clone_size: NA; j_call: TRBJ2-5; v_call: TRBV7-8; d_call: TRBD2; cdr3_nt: TGTGCCAGCAGCTTAGGGACTAGCGGGATGGAGACCCAGTACTTC; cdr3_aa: CASSLGTSGMETQYF
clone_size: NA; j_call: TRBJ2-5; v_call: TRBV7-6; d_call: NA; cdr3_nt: TGTGCCAGCAGCTTAGTCGAGCGGGCCAGAGAGACCCAGTACTTC; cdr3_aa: CASSLVERARETQYF
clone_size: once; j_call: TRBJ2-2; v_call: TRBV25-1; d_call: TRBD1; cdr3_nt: TGTGCCAGCAGCCCCGGACAGGGTTTAGGGACCGGGGAGCTGTTTTTT; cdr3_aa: CASSPGQGLGTGELFF
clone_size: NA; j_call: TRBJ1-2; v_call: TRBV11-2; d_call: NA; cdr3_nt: TGTGCCAGCAGGGCTCCGGGACAAGGCCCGTCGAACTATGGCTACACCTTC; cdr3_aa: CASRAPGQGPSNYGYTF
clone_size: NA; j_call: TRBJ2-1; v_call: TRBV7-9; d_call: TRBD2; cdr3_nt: TGTGCCAGCAGCTTGGGAGGGAGGGTGGCCTACAATGAGCAGTTCTTC; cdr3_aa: CASSLGGRVAYNEQFF
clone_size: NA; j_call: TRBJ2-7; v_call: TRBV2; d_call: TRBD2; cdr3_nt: TGTGCCAGCAGTCTTTTGGGACTAGCGGGAACTAGGAGCTCCTACGAGCAGTACTTC; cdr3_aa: CASSLLGLAGTRSSYEQYF
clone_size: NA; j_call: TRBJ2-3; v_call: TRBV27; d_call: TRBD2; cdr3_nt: TGTGCCAGCAGGGACGGGGGGGGTTCAGATACGCAGTATTTT; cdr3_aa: CASRDGGGSDTQYF
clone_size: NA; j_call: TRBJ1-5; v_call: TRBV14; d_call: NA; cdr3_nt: TGTGCCAGCAGCCAATCCGATCGGCAGCCCCAGCATTTT; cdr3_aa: CASSQSDRQPQHF
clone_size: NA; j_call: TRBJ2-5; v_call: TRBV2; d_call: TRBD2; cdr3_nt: TGTGCCAGCAGTCCACCGGGGGGGTTCAAGGAGACCCAGTACTTC; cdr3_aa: CASSPPGGFKETQYF